This T cell receptor beta chain was recorded in a study of CD8 T cells in Susac syndrome. Random hexamers served to reverse transcribe about 0.45 to 1 ug RNA. One entry per CDR3 protein results from TCRdb running MiXCR on the immunoSEQ multiplex PCR reads. The sample comprises about 430,000 distinct CDR3 sequences, around 85% of which are singletons, and 0.12% rests with the top ten. The CD8+ and CD4+ T cells were isolated magnetically using a negative isolation approach, whereas the TEMRA cells were enriched by FACS. The germline V gene encodes CDR1 LNHDA and CDR2 SQIVND (reference sequence). CDR3 size: 15 residues. Unmatched junction bases numbered 5, after V lost 4 bases and J lost 2 bases.

This TCR was sampled from a human donor with multiple sclerosis. The V gene is TRBV19, the J gene TRBJ1-2; 9 bases are a match to TRBD1. Sequenced sample: CD8+ T cells from PBMCs. The CDR3 region is CASSNTGTGNYGYTF. In nucleotides, the CDR3 is TGTGCCAGTAGTAATACCGGGACAGGGAACTATGGCTACACCTTC.